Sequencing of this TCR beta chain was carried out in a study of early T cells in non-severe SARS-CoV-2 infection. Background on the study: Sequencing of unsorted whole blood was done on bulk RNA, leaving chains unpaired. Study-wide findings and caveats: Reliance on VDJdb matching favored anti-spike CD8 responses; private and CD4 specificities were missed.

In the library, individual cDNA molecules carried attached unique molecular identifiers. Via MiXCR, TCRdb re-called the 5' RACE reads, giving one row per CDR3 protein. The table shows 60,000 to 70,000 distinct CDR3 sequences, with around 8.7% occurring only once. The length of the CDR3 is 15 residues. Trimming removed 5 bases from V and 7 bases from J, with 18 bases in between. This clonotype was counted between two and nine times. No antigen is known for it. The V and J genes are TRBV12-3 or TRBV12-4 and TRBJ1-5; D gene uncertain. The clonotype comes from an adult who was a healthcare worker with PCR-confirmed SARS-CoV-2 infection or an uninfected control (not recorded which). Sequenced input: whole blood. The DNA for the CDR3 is TGTGCCAGCAGTCCCGGAGGGCTGAAGGACCAGCCCCAGCATTTT. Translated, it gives CASSPGGLKDQPQHF.